The text below deals with one T cell receptor (beta chain). Its antigen remains unidentified. Nothing much larger sits one base from this clone, and base qualities are not available. The collaborating institutions used their own protocols to collect whole blood in K2EDTA tubes. For TCRbeta analysis, collaborator samples were shipped as frozen whole blood, as isolated PBMCs, or as DNA extracted from either sample type. These data come from a study of blood T cell repertoires in COVID-19 (dated by TCRdb to 2020 to 2021). Looking at the study overall: Samples from collaborators originated in the United States, Italy and Spain and spanned both the acute and convalescent phases of COVID-19. The prospective study material was composed of cDNA or gDNA derived from T cells, B-cell-depleted T cells, or PBMCs. The dataset comprised deeply sampled blood TCRbeta repertoires from subjects exposed to, actively infected with, or recovered from COVID-19. The repertoires were released in a freely available public database intended as a resource for research on the immune response to SARS-CoV-2. Samples were obtained from the ongoing ImmuneRACE study (first 160 participants) and from about 1,300 subjects provided by 6 global collaborators. A de-identified subject ID, COVID-19 status, age in years and sex were almost always included in the sample metadata. Where available, HLA class I and class II types were obtained from metadata supplied by the sample provider rather than from assay-based typing.

Points the paper makes about the study in general: The amount of clinical and demographic metadata varied by source and participant and was provided uncurated.

The immunoSEQ Assay, a bias-controlled multiplex PCR, was used to amplify TCRbeta CDR3 regions from genomic DNA. In the source study's methods: Nucleated cell counts per sample were estimated from amplification of reference gene primers within the assay. Sequence reads were collapsed and filtered to measure the absolute abundance of every unique TCRbeta CDR3 rearrangement. Productive Simpson clonality was computed per sample as the square root of Simpson's diversity index over productive rearrangements. TCRdb stores this immuneACCESS table with in-frame sequences only. Part of the clones is absent; in the studies checked, under half of the shortfall reflects unresolved V genes, and no reason is known for the rest. That table furnishes V, J and clone size, whereas the DNA furnished D and trimming. Within this sample are about 140,000 clones, with almost 90% of them counted one time only. Of the sample, about 10% falls within the top ten clones.

The CDR3 sequence holds 14 residues, the cysteine and phenylalanine included. The entry retains the CDR3 DNA only, 42 bases that are in frame from base 1. The junction carries 12 bases between V and J, which are trimmed by 4 bases and 6 bases respectively. CDR1 is given as MDHEN and CDR2 as SYDVKM, both from the germline V gene. The chain is assembled from TRBV28 and TRBJ2-2, with a tentative D gene TRBD2 over 7 matching bases. Sequenced sample: peripheral blood. The TCR originated in a man over 45 with active or convalescent COVID-19. The DNA sequence is given as TGTGCCAGCAGTTGGGGGGGCGCCCCCGGGGAGCTGTTTTTT. It encodes CASSWGGAPGELFF.